The present T cell receptor (beta chain) was sequenced within a study of circulating CD8 cells and anti-PD-1 response in melanoma (dated by TCRdb to between 2020 and 2021). General notes on the study: Nivolumab was administered to patients intravenously at 3 mg/kg every 2 weeks. Of the approximately 13 patients in the melanoma cohort, anti-PD-1 was received as first-line therapy by seven patients, and prior targeted therapy or immunotherapy had been received by six patients. Patients with complete or partial responses were counted as responders, while patients with stable or progressive disease (RECIST v1.1) were counted as non-responders. The TCR repertoire analysis was performed on approximately 11 melanoma patients, comprising 7 non-responders and 4 responders. PD-1 on on-treatment samples was detected using a biotinylated anti-human IgG4 antibody. Study-wide conclusions, independent of this receptor: The cohort mixed treatment-naive and previously treated patients, which the authors noted could influence results. Because material was limited, most experiments were generally run without replicates. Since no tumor material could be accessed, the researchers instead assessed tumor reactivity using peptide assays on expanded sorted subsets. Only baseline and M1 samples, drawn from a small cohort with few responders, went into the published TCR repertoire comparisons. The DNEG repertoire had the highest diversity, the PD-1 and DPOS repertoires had similar and higher clonality, and the TIGIT repertoires had the lowest diversity. Repertoires were largely private between subsets, with under 8% of TRB clonotypes shared at M1; sharing was highest between DPOS and TIGIT.

Four subsets defined by PD-1 and/or TIGIT were sorted from live CD3+CD8+TCRalphabeta+ cells on a BD FACSAria II cell sorter. To characterize relevance to anti-PD-1 therapy response, circulating CD8 T cells were sorted into four subsets based on PD-1 and TIGIT expression. For each sorted CD8 T-cell subset, both the TCR alpha and TCR beta chains were sequenced. Peripheral blood was drawn before the first anti-PD-1 injection and after two and four injections. PBMCs were isolated immediately by Ficoll gradient centrifugation. Until use, PBMCs were stored frozen in liquid nitrogen in RPMI containing 20% FCS and around 9.2% DMSO. Thawed PBMCs were stained with a viability dye and antibodies against CD3, CD8alpha, TCRalphabeta, PD-1 and TIGIT. The RNeasy Kit was used to extract total RNA, and all samples came in with a RIN above 7. The germline V gene (reference sequence) yields MNHEY for CDR1 and SMNVEV for CDR2. Germline trimming: 4 bases from V, 3 bases from J; junction bases outside gene matches: 7. Taken from cysteine to phenylalanine, the CDR3 has 15 residues. Only CDR3 DNA is held: 45 bases, read in frame from base 1.

This clonotype is medium-sized (0.01 to 0.1%). Its antigen has not been determined. No much larger clone is present one base from it, and per-base qualities are unavailable. The data were produced on a NextSeq 500. The QIAseq Immune Repertoire RNA Library Kit, Human TCR Panel, was used to prepare TCR libraries from 15 ng of total RNA. TCR libraries were sequenced on an Illumina NextSeq with a Mid Output V2 kit, using asymmetric 261x41 paired-end reads. Every TCR library was diluted to approximately 4.3 nM, then pooled, denatured and loaded at roughly 1 pM. On the study's bioinformatics: TCR FASTQ files were processed in the QIAGEN GeneGlobe Data Analysis Center, and downstream analysis was performed in R 3.5.2. Clonality was calculated as one minus the Shannon entropy normalized by the log of the number of unique productive sequences. For each subset, Fisher exact tests at 5% FDR were used to find TRA or TRB clonotypes whose abundance differed between baseline and M1. Clonotypes with differential abundance were classified as emerging, expanding, contracting or non-expanding/contracting. Morisita's overlap index was used to measure how much repertoires overlapped between patients. Using fastp trimming at Q25 and MiXCR clonotype assembly, TCRdb reanalyzed the public sequencing data and kept in-frame beta chains. Each record represents a unique CDR3 protein, reported with the most common genes and DNA among its rows. TCRdb, not the authors, supplied the V and J calls. The sample table lists around 490 distinct CDR3 sequences, roughly 11% of them with a count of one. 25% to 35% of the sample rests with the top ten.

The sequencing here drew on CD8+ T cells from PBMCs, taken at baseline or after one month of anti-PD-1 therapy (not recorded which). This TCR derives from a human donor with melanoma. The V gene is TRBV27 and the J gene is TRBJ1-2, with 8 middle bases fitting TRBD1. The DNA sequence is as follows: TGTGCCAGCAGTTCGCTACAGGGGGTGGACTATGGCTACACCTTC. This encodes CASSSLQGVDYGYTF.